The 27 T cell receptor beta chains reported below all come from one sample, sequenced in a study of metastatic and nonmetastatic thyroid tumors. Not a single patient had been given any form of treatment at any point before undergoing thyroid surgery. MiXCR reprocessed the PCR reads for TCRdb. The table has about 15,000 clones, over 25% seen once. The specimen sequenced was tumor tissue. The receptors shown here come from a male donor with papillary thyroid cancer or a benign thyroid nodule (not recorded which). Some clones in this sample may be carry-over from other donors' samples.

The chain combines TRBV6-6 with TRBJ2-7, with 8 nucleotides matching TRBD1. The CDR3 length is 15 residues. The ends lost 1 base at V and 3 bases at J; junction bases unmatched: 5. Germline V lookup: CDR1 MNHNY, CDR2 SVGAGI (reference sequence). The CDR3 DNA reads TGTGCCAGCAGTTACTTGGGACAGGAATTCTACGAGCAGTACTTC. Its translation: CASSYLGQEFYEQYF.

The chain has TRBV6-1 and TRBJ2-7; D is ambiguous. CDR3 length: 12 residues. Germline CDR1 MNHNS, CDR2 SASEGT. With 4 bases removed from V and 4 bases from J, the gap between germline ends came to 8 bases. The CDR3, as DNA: TGTGCCAGCAGTGGCCCAAGTTACGAGCAGTACTTC. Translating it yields CASSGPSYEQYF.

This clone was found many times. This chain's CDR3 is CASRPRAASSYEQYF. CDR3 coding DNA: TGTGCCAGCAGACCGAGGGCGGCAAGCTCCTACGAGCAGTACTTC. The V call is TRBV6-1, the J call TRBJ2-7; D might be TRBD2 (5 bases). Germline CDR1 MNHNS, CDR2 SASEGT. Trimming took off 6 bases at V and 0 bases at J, with 15 bases between the two ends. This CDR3 region has 15 residues.

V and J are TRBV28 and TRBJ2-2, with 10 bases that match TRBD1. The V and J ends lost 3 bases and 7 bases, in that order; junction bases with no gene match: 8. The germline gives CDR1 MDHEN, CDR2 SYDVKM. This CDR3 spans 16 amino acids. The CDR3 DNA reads TGTGCCAGCAGTTTGTGGGACAGGGGATATGACGGGGAGCTGTTTTTT. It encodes CASSLWDRGYDGELFF.

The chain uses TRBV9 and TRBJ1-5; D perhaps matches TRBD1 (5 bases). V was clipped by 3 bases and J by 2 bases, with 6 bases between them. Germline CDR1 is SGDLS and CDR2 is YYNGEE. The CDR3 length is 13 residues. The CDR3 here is CASSAQGNQPQHF. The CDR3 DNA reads TGTGCCAGCAGCGCACAGGGCAATCAGCCCCAGCATTTT.

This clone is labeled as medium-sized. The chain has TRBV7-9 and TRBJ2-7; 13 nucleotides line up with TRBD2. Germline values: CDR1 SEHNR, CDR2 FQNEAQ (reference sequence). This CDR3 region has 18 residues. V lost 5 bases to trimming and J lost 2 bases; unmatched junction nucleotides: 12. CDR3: CASSPWTSGSWVPYEQYF. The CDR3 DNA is TGTGCCAGCAGCCCGTGGACTAGCGGGAGTTGGGTTCCCTACGAGCAGTACTTC.

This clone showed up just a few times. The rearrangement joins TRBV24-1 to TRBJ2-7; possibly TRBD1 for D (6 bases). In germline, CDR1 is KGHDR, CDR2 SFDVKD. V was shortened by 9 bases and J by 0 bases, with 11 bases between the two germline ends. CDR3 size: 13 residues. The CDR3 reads CATSKGVSYEQYF. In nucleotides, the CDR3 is TGTGCCACCTCCAAGGGGGTCTCCTACGAGCAGTACTTC.

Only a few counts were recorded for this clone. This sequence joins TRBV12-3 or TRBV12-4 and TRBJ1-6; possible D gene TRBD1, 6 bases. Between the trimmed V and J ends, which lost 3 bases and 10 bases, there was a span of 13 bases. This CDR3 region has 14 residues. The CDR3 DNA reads TGTGCCAGCAGTTTTACCGGGGGCAACTCACCCCTCCACTTT. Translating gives CASSFTGGNSPLHF.

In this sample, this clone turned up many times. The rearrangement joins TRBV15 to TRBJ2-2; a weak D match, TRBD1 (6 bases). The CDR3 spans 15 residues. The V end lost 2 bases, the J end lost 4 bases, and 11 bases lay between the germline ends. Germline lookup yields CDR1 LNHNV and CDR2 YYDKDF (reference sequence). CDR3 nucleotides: TGTGCCACCAGCAGATATACAGGGTCCACCGGGGAGCTGTTTTTT. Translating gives CATSRYTGSTGELFF. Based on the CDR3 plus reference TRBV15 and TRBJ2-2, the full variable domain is DAMVIQNPRYQVTQFGKPVTLSCSQTLNHNVMYWYQQKSSQAPKLLFHYYDKDFNNEADTPDNFQSRRPNTSFCFLDIRSPGLGDTAMYLCATSRYTGSTGELFFGEGSRLTVL.

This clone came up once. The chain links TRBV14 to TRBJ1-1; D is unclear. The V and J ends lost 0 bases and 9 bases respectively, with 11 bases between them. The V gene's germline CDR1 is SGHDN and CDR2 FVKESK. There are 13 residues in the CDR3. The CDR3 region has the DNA TGTGCCAGCAGCCAAGATAGACCGGGGAAAGCTTTCTTT. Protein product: CASSQDRPGKAFF.

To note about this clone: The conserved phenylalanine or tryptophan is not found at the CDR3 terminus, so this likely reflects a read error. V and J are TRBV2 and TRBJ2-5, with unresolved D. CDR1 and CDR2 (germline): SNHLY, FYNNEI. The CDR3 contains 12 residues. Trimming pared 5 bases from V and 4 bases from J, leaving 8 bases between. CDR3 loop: CASSKSTETQYS. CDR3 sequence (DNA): TGTGCCAGCAGTAAGAGCACAGAGACCCAGTACTCC.

The CDR3 protein is CASSQRTESEAFF. The CDR3 coding sequence is TGCGCCAGCAGCCAACGGACAGAGTCTGAAGCTTTCTTT. V is TRBV4-1 and J is TRBJ1-1; a weak D match, TRBD1 (6 bases). The germline V and J ends were trimmed by 2 bases and 6 bases, with 10 bases remaining between them. The CDR3 is 13 residues long. Per the germline V gene, CDR1 is MGHRA and CDR2 is YSYEKL.

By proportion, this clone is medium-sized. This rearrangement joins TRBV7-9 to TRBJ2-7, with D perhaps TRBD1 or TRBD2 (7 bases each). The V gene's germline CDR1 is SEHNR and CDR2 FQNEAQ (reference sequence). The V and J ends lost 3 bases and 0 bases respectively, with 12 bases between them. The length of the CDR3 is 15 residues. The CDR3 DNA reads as TGTGCCAGCAGCTTGGGGGGGGACAGCTCCTACGAGCAGTACTTC. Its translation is CASSLGGDSSYEQYF.

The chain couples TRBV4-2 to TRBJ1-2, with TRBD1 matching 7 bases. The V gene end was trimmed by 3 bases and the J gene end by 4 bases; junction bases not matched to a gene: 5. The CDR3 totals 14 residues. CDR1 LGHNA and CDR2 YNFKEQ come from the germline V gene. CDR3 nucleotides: TGTGCCAGCAGCCAGAACAGGGGTAGCTATGGCTACACCTTC. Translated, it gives CASSQNRGSYGYTF.

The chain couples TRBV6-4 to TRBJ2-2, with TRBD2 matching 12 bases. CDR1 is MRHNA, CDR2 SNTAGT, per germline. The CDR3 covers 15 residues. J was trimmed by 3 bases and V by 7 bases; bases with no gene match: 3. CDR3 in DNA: TGTGCCAGCACGAGACTAGCGGGAGACACCGGGGAGCTGTTTTTT. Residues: CASTRLAGDTGELFF.

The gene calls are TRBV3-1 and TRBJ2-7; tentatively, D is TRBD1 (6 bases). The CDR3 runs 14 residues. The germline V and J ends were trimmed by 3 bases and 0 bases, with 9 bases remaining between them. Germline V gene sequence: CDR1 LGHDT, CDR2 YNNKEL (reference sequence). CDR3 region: CASSQAGDSYEQYF. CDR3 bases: TGTGCCAGCAGCCAGGCAGGGGACTCCTACGAGCAGTACTTC.

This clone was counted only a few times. This CDR3 reads CASSFYGSYEQYF. The CDR3 nucleotides read TGTGCCAGCAGCTTTTACGGGAGCTACGAGCAGTACTTC. The chain couples TRBV7-2 to TRBJ2-7; D perhaps matches TRBD2 (6 bases). V was clipped by 3 bases and J by 3 bases, with 9 bases between them. The CDR3 runs 13 residues. Germline lookup yields CDR1 SGHTA and CDR2 FQGNSA.

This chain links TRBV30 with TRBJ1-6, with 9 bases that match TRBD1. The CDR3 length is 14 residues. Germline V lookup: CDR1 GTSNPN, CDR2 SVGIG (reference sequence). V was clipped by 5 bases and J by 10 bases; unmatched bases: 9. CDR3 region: CAWAPGGTGSPLHF. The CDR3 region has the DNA TGTGCCTGGGCCCCGGGCGGGACAGGGTCACCCCTCCACTTT.

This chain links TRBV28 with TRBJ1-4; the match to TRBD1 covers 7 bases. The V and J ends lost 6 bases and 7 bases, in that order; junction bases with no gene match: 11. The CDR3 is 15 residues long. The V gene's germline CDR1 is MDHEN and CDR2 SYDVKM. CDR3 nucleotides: TGTGCCAGCAGAAAATTGGGACAGAGATTTGAAAAACTGTTTTTT. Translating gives CASRKLGQRFEKLFF.

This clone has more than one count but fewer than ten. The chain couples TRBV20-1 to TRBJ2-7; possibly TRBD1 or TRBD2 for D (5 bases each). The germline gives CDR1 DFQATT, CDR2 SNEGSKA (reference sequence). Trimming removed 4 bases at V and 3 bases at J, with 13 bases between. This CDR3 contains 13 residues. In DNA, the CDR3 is TGCAGTGCTAAGGGGAGTTTAGACTACGAGCAGTACTTC. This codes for CSAKGSLDYEQYF.

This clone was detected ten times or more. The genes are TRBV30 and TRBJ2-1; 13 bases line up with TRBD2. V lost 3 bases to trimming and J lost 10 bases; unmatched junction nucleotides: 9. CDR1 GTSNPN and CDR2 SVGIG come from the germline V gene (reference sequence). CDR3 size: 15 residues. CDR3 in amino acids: CAWSSGTSGISEQFF. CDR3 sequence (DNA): TGTGCCTGGAGCAGCGGGACTAGCGGGATTTCGGAGCAGTTCTTC.

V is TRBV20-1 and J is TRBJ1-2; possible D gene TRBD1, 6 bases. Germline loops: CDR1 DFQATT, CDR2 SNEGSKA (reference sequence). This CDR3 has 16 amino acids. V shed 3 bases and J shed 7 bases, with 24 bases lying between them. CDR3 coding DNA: TGCAGTGCTAGGGAACAGGGAGCAAGTGCTATCTCTGGCTACACCTTC. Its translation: CSAREQGASAISGYTF.

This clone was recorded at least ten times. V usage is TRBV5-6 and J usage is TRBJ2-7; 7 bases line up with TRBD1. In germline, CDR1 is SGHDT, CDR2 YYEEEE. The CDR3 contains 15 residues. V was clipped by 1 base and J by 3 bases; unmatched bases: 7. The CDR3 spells CASSLKDRPDYEQYF. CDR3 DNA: TGTGCCAGCAGCTTGAAGGACAGGCCAGACTACGAGCAGTACTTC.

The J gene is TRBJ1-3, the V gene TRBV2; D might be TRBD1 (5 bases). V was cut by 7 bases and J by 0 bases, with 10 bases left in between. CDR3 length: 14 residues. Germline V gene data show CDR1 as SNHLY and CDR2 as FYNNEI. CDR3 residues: CASKTGGSGNTIYF. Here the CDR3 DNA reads TGTGCCAGCAAGACGGGGGGCTCTGGAAACACCATATATTTT.

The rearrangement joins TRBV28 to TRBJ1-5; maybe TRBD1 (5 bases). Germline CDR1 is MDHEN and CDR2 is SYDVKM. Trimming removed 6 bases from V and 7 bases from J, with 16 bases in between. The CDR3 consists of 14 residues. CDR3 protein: CASSGGRGGQPQHF. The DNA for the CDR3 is TGTGCCAGCAGCGGGGGGAGGGGAGGCCAGCCCCAGCATTTT.

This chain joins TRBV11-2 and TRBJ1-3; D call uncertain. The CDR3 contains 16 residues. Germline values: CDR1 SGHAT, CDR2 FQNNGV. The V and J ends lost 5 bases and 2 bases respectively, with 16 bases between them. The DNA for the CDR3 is TGTGCCAGCAGCGAAGGAACCATCGAGGCTGGAAACACCATATATTTT. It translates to CASSEGTIEAGNTIYF.

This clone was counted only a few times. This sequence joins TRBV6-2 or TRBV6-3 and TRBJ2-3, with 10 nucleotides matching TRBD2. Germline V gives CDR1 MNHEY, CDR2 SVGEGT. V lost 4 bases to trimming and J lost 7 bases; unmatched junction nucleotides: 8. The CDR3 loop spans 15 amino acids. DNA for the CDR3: TGTGCCAGCAGTTCCCAGCGGGGGGGCCCCTATACGCAGTATTTT. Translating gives CASSSQRGGPYTQYF.